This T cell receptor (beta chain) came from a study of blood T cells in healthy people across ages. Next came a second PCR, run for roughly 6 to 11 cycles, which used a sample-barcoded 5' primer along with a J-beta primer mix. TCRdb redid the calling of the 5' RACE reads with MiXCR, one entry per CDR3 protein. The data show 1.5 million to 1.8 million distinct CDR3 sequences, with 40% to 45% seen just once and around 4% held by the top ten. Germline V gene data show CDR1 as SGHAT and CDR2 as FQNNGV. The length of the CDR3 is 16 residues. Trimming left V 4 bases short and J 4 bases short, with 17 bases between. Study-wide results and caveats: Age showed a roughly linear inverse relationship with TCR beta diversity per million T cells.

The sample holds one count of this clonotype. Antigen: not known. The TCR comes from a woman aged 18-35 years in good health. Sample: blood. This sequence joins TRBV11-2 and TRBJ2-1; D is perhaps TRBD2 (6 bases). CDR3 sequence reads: CASSSPRGSAYNEQFF. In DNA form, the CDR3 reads TGTGCCAGCAGCTCCCCGCGGGGTAGCGCGTACAATGAGCAGTTCTTC.